These 16 T cell receptor beta chains came from one sample sequenced in a study of blood T cell repertoires in COVID-19. Libraries were prepared by immunoSEQ multiplex PCR; TCRdb keeps only in-frame clonotypes and omits some of them. The sample contains some 150,000 clones, 84% of which appear only once. Sample: peripheral blood. These TCRs come from a human donor in a cohort sampled during active COVID-19.

V usage is TRBV19 and J usage is TRBJ1-1; the D gene is possibly TRBD1 (6 bases). The germline V gene has CDR1 LNHDA and CDR2 SQIVND (reference sequence). The germline V and J ends were trimmed by 6 bases and 6 bases, with 14 bases remaining between them. This CDR3 is 13 amino acids long. In nucleotides, the CDR3 is TGTGCCAGTAGCACCACAGGGAGCGCTGAAGCTTTCTTT. This gives the protein CASSTTGSAEAFF.

V is TRBV25-1 and J is TRBJ2-3, with a possible D match to TRBD2 (5 bases). V was shortened by 5 bases and J by 2 bases, with 11 bases between the two germline ends. Per the germline V gene, CDR1 is MGHDK and CDR2 is SYGVNS. This CDR3 has 14 amino acids. The CDR3 bases are TGTGCCAGCAGTAGGCTAGCCCCCACAGATACGCAGTATTTT. Residues: CASSRLAPTDTQYF.

V and J are TRBV10-2 and TRBJ1-1; D gene ambiguous. The CDR3 is 12 amino acids. Trimming shortened V by 6 bases and J by 4 bases, and 9 bases separated the two germline ends. CDR1 WSHSY and CDR2 SAAADI come from the germline V gene. CDR3 nucleotide sequence: TGCGCCAGCAGGTGGGGAGGCACTGAAGCTTTCTTT. Its translation is CASRWGGTEAFF.

This clone was picked up a small number of times. The genes are TRBV9 and TRBJ2-1; D gene unclear. This CDR3 has 17 residues. Per the germline V gene, CDR1 is SGDLS and CDR2 is YYNGEE. V was shortened by 4 bases and J by 0 bases, with 17 bases between the two germline ends. The CDR3 region is CASSQQSAGGSYNEQFF. CDR3 DNA: TGTGCCAGCAGCCAGCAATCGGCCGGCGGCTCCTACAATGAGCAGTTCTTC.

This sequence joins TRBV11-2 and TRBJ2-5; possible D gene TRBD2, 5 bases. This CDR3 spans 15 amino acids. Trimming left V 5 bases short and J 1 base short, with 14 bases between. Germline values: CDR1 SGHAT, CDR2 FQNNGV. The CDR3 DNA reads TGTGCCAGCAGCCCAGGTGTCACTAGCCAAGAGACCCAGTACTTC. Protein product: CASSPGVTSQETQYF. The whole variable domain, remainder taken from reference TRBV11-2 and TRBJ2-5, is EAGVAQSPRYKIIEKRQSVAFWCNPISGHATLYWYQQILGQGPKLLIQFQNNGVVDDSQLPKDRFSAERLKGVDSTLKIQPAKLEDSAVYLCASSPGVTSQETQYFGPGTRLLVL.

This chain connects TRBV27 to TRBJ1-2; TRBD1 matches 9 bases. Trimming took 5 bases from V and 6 from J; bases not matched to a gene: 7. CDR3 length: 14 residues. Germline V gene data show CDR1 as MNHEY and CDR2 as SMNVEV (reference sequence). The CDR3 sequence: CASSPSNRGHGYTF. The CDR3 DNA reads as TGTGCCAGCAGTCCATCCAACAGGGGGCATGGCTACACCTTC.

V usage is TRBV15 and J usage is TRBJ2-1, with TRBD2 matching over 7 bases. The CDR3 is 16 amino acids. In germline, CDR1 is LNHNV, CDR2 YYDKDF (reference sequence). The trim removed 1 base at V and 7 bases at J, leaving 10 bases unmatched. The CDR3 loop is CATSRGERGSPNEQFF. The CDR3 DNA follows: TGTGCCACCAGCAGAGGGGAGCGGGGTTCGCCGAATGAGCAGTTCTTC.

The J gene is TRBJ1-4, the V gene TRBV19; D may be TRBD1 (5 bases). The CDR3 is 13 amino acids. V lost 5 bases and J lost 8, with 12 bases in between. Germline V gives CDR1 LNHDA, CDR2 SQIVND (reference sequence). In DNA, the CDR3 is TGTGCCAGTAGTTGGGGGGTCGAGGAAAAACTGTTTTTT. Amino acids: CASSWGVEEKLFF.

Here the CDR3 DNA reads TGTGCCAGCAGTGAGAAGAGGGCCGCGTACTTC. This sequence encodes CASSEKRAAYF. The genes are TRBV6-1 and TRBJ2-7, with a weak D call TRBD2 (5 bases). Germline CDR1 reads MNHNS; CDR2 reads SASEGT. This CDR3 contains 11 residues. V was clipped by 3 bases and J by 12 bases, with 12 bases between them.

This rearrangement joins TRBV7-2 to TRBJ2-7; a possible D gene is TRBD1 (5 bases). The CDR3 runs to 14 residues. Deletions cut 1 base from V and 2 bases from J, with 9 bases between. The germline V gene has CDR1 SGHTA and CDR2 FQGNSA. The CDR3 sequence is CASSLGGATYEQYF. CDR3 nucleotides: TGTGCCAGCAGCTTAGGTGGGGCGACCTACGAGCAGTACTTC.

The chain uses TRBV7-2 and TRBJ1-6, with 7 bases fitting TRBD1. CDR1 and CDR2 (germline): SGHTA, FQGNSA. The CDR3 is 15 residues long. V was pared by 4 bases and J by 8 bases, with 8 bases of the junction left unmatched. CDR3 residues: CASSSAAGGHSPLHF. CDR3 in DNA: TGTGCCAGCAGCTCGGCGGCAGGGGGTCATTCACCCCTCCACTTT.

The rearrangement uses TRBV5-1 and TRBJ2-1; 9 bases agree with TRBD2. This CDR3 region has 15 residues. Germline CDR1 and CDR2: SGHRS and YFSETQ. J was trimmed by 7 bases and V by 3 bases; bases with no gene match: 8. The CDR3 here is CASSSSSGALNEQFF. CDR3 nucleotides: TGCGCCAGCAGCTCCTCTAGCGGGGCCCTTAATGAGCAGTTCTTC.

This clone was recorded a few times. This rearrangement joins TRBV11-3 to TRBJ2-1, with D perhaps TRBD1 (6 bases). V lost 7 bases and J lost 3, with 13 bases in between. Germline V gene data show CDR1 as SGHNT and CDR2 as YENEEA. The CDR3 spans 14 residues. In DNA form, the CDR3 reads TGTGCCAGCACCCAGGGGTCGGGCTACAATGAGCAGTTCTTC. Protein product: CASTQGSGYNEQFF.

The rearrangement links TRBV7-7 to TRBJ1-4, with 7 nucleotides matching TRBD1. Unmatched junction bases numbered 2, after V lost 5 bases and J lost 8 bases. This CDR3 spans 12 amino acids. Germline lookup yields CDR1 SSHAT and CDR2 FNYEAQ (reference sequence). Here the CDR3 reads CASSETGEKLFF. The DNA for the CDR3 is TGTGCCAGCAGCGAGACAGGGGAAAAACTGTTTTTT.

The rearrangement links TRBV5-8 to TRBJ1-1; the D gene is possibly TRBD1 (5 bases). Trimming took 4 bases from V and 0 from J, leaving 10 bases between them. The CDR3 covers 14 residues. Looked up from germline, CDR1 is SGHTS and CDR2 is YDEGEE. Here the CDR3 reads CASSTRVLNTEAFF. The CDR3 bases are TGTGCCAGCAGCACCAGGGTATTGAACACTGAAGCTTTCTTT.

The chain combines TRBV21-1 with TRBJ1-4; the table's D call, TRBD1, was not checked against the DNA. TRBV21-1 has pseudogene status. This CDR3 is built from 17 residues. The chain's CDR3 is CASTAGTGTSTNEKLFF. In DNA, the CDR3 is TGTGCCAGCACCGCCGGGACAGGGACATCAACTAATGAAAAACTGTTTTTT.